This TCR beta chain was captured in a study of blood T cell repertoires in COVID-19. This clone has a handful of counts. Profiling relied on immunoSEQ multiplex PCR, and the TCRdb table lists in-frame clones only, not all of them. This sample has under 150,000 clones; about 86% occur once, and the top ten carry 4%. This CDR3 region has 15 residues. Trimming cost V 0 bases and J 0 bases, with 6 bases left between them. The germline CDR1 and CDR2 sequences are SQVTM and ANQGSEA. The sample taken for sequencing was peripheral blood. The chain couples TRBV29-1 to TRBJ2-6, with unresolved D. This TCR derives from a woman aged 60 to 75 with acute or convalescent COVID-19. The CDR3 region is CSVEDQNSGANVLTF. The DNA of the CDR3 is TGCAGCGTTGAAGATCAAAACTCTGGGGCCAACGTCCTGACTTTC.